These T cell receptor beta chains were read from a single sample in a study of T cell responses to AZD1222 COVID-19 vaccine. Sequencing was performed with immunoSEQ multiplex PCR; in TCRdb, only in-frame clones are kept and a portion is missing. The data show some 120,000 clones, about nine tenths seen once. The starting material was peripheral blood, obtained on day 0 of AZD1222 vaccination. The receptors were gathered from an adult in good health. Both conserved end residues are part of each CDR3. D genes are given only for firm matches. Rows may omit the clone size; those that give it use once, few, many or a size class.

TRBJ2-2 | TRBV3-1/TRBV3-2 | . | . | CASSPPGDVVELFF | TGTGCCAGCAGCCCTCCGGGGGATGTTGTCGAGCTGTTTTTT
TRBJ1-2 | TRBV28 | . | . | CASSFLDSLFYGYTF | TGTGCCAGCAGTTTCCTGGACAGCCTCTTCTATGGCTACACCTTC
TRBJ1-2 | TRBV27 | . | . | CASRLSSSRGRGYTF | TGTGCCAGCAGACTATCCTCGAGCAGGGGACGCGGCTACACCTTC
TRBJ1-2 | TRBV21-1 | . | few | CASSNNRGSYGYTF | TGTGCCAGCAGCAATAACAGGGGTAGCTATGGCTACACCTTC
TRBJ1-6 | TRBV6-5 | TRBD1 | . | CASRPTGMNSPLHF | TGTGCCAGCAGGCCGACAGGGATGAATTCACCCCTCCACTTT
TRBJ1-4 | TRBV19 | . | . | CASSIQPGEKLFF | TGTGCCAGTAGTATTCAGCCAGGTGAAAAACTGTTTTTT
TRBJ1-1 | TRBV7-9 | . | few | CASSSSMNTEAFF | TGTGCCAGCAGCTCCTCAATGAACACTGAAGCTTTCTTT
TRBJ1-5 | TRBV7-8 | TRBD1 | . | CASSFLQGGDQPQHF | TGTGCCAGCAGCTTCCTTCAGGGGGGGGATCAGCCCCAGCATTTT
TRBJ1-6 | TRBV12-3/TRBV12-4 | TRBD1 | . | CASRGTDYSPLHF | TGTGCCAGCAGGGGGACAGATTATTCACCCCTCCACTTT
TRBJ1-2 | TRBV7-2 | TRBD1 | . | CASSLGQGDGYTF | TGTGCCAGCAGCTTAGGACAGGGGGATGGCTACACCTTC
TRBJ2-7 | TRBV6-2/TRBV6-3 | TRBD2 | . | CASSSLRLAPSYEQYF | TGTGCCAGCAGTTCCCTAAGACTAGCCCCTTCCTACGAGCAGTACTTC
TRBJ1-3 | TRBV25-1 | . | . | CASSESGTGNTIYF | TGTGCCAGCAGTGAATCTGGGACTGGAAACACCATATATTTT
TRBJ1-1 | TRBV2 | . | . | CASTQVVNTEAFF | TGTGCCAGCACACAGGTTGTGAACACTGAAGCTTTCTTT
TRBJ1-2 | TRBV6-5 | TRBD1 | . | CASRVGQGSYGYTF | TGTGCCAGCAGGGTGGGACAGGGAAGCTATGGCTACACCTTC
TRBJ1-3 | TRBV5-6 | . | . | CASSYRVTGNTIYF | TGTGCCAGCAGCTACAGGGTTACTGGAAACACCATATATTTT
TRBJ2-5 | TRBV5-8 | . | . | CASSPRDGGPQYF | TGTGCCAGCAGCCCCCGGGACGGGGGCCCTCAGTACTTC
TRBJ1-3 | TRBV9 | . | . | CASSVAGTGNTIYF | TGTGCCAGCAGCGTAGCGGGGACGGGAAACACCATATATTTT
TRBJ1-4 | TRBV10-1 | . | . | CASSQGRSDEKLFF | TGCGCCAGCAGTCAAGGACGGTCCGATGAAAAACTGTTTTTT
TRBJ2-5 | TRBV5-1 | . | . | CASSFSSRAGETQYF | TGCGCCAGCAGCTTCAGTTCGAGGGCAGGGGAGACCCAGTACTTC
TRBJ1-1 | TRBV12-5 | . | . | CATPRNTEAFF | TGTGCTACCCCTAGGAACACTGAAGCTTTCTTT
TRBJ2-3 | TRBV18 | . | . | CASSSRTDTQYF | TGTGCCAGCTCCTCTCGCACAGATACGCAGTATTTT
TRBJ2-1 | TRBV12-3/TRBV12-4 | . | . | CASSSIVNEQFF | TGTGCCAGCAGTTCAATAGTGAATGAGCAGTTCTTC
TRBJ1-2 | TRBV30 | . | . | CAWRNTSYGYTF | TGTGCCTGGAGAAACACATCGTATGGCTACACCTTC
TRBJ2-2 | TRBV3-1/TRBV3-2 | . | . | CASSQPARAGELFF | TGTGCCAGCAGCCAACCCGCAAGGGCCGGGGAGCTGTTTTTT
TRBJ2-1 | TRBV3-1/TRBV3-2 | . | . | CASRFSSGLRANEQFF | TGTGCCAGCAGATTCTCGTCGGGACTCCGCGCGAATGAGCAGTTCTTC
TRBJ2-7 | TRBV10-1 | . | once | CASSTGLGYEQYF | TGCGCCAGCAGCACAGGGCTCGGCTACGAGCAGTACTTC
TRBJ1-3 | TRBV25-1 | . | . | CASSELVVESSGNTIYF | TGTGCCAGCAGTGAATTGGTCGTGGAGAGCTCTGGAAACACCATATATTTT
TRBJ2-7 | TRBV5-4 | . | . | CASSLPGPHEQYF | TGTGCCAGCAGCTTGCCAGGGCCCCACGAGCAGTACTTC
TRBJ1-1 | TRBV7-9 | . | once | CASSLGGVMVEAFF | TGTGCCAGCAGCTTAGGGGGGGTTATGGTAGAAGCTTTCTTT
TRBJ1-6 | TRBV6-5 | . | . | CASSYSPGGQNSPLHF | TGTGCCAGCAGTTACTCGCCCGGGGGCCAAAATTCACCCCTCCACTTT
TRBJ2-2 | TRBV12-3/TRBV12-4 | . | few | CASSFGTGELFF | TGTGCCAGCAGTTTCGGTACCGGGGAGCTGTTTTTT
TRBJ2-6 | TRBV7-8 | TRBD1 | . | CASSSRQGASGANVLTF | TGTGCCAGCAGCTCGAGACAGGGGGCTTCGGGGGCCAACGTCCTGACTTTC
TRBJ1-1 | TRBV3-1/TRBV3-2 | . | . | CASSHDAMNTEAFF | TGTGCCAGCAGCCACGACGCTATGAACACTGAAGCTTTCTTT